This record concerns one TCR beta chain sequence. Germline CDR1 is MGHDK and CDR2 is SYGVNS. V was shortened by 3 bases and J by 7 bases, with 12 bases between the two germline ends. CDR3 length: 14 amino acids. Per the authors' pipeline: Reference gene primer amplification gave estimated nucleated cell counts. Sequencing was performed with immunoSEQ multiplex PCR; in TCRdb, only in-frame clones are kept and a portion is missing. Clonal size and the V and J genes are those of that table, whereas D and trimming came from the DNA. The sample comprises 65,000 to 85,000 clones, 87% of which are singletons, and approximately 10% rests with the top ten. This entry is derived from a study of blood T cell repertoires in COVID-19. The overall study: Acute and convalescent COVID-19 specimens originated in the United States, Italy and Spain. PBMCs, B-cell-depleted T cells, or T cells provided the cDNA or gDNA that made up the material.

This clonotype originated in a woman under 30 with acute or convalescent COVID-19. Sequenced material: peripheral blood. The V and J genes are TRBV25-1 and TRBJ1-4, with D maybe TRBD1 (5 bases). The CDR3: CASSEGRVGEKLFF. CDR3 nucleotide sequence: TGTGCCAGCAGTGAGGGCAGGGTGGGTGAAAAACTGTTTTTT.